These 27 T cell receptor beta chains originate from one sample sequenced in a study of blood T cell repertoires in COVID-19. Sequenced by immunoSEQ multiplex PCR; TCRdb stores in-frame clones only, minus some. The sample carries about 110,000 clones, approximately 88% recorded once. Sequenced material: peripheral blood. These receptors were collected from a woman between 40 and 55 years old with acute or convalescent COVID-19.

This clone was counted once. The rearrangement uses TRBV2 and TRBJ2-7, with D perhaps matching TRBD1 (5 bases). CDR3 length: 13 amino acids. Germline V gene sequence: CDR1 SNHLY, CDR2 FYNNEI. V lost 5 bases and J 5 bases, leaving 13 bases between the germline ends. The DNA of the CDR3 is TGTGCCAGCAGTCGTCAGGGTTTCCACGAGCAGTACTTC. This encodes CASSRQGFHEQYF. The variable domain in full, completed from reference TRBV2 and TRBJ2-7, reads EPEVTQTPSHQVTQMGQEVILRCVPISNHLYFYWYRQILGQKVEFLVSFYNNEISEKSEIFDDQFSVERPDGSNFTLKIRSTKLEDSAMYFCASSRQGFHEQYFGPGTRLTVT.

CDR3 residues: CAWSVRGVDTEAFF. The CDR3 region has the DNA TGTGCCTGGAGTGTCCGGGGGGTCGACACTGAAGCTTTCTTT. The rearrangement joins TRBV30 to TRBJ1-1; the D gene is possibly TRBD1 (5 bases). The V gene lost 0 bases and the J gene lost 3 bases, with 11 bases spanning the gap. CDR1 and CDR2 (germline): GTSNPN, SVGIG (reference sequence). CDR3 length: 14 amino acids.

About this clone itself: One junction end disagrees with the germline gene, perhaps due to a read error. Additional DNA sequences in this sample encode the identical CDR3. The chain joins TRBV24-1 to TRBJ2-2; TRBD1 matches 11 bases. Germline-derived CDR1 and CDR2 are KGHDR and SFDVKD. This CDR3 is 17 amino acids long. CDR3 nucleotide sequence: TGCGCCACCAGTGACTCGGACAGGGGGCGAGGCACCGGGGAGCTGTTTTTT. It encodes CATSDSDRGRGTGELFF.

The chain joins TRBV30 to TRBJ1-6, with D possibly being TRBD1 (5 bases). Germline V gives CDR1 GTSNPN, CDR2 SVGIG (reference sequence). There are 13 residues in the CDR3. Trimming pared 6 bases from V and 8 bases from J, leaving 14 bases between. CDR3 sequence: CACGGAWDSPLHF. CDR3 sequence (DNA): TGTGCCTGCGGAGGGGCTTGGGATTCACCCCTCCACTTT.

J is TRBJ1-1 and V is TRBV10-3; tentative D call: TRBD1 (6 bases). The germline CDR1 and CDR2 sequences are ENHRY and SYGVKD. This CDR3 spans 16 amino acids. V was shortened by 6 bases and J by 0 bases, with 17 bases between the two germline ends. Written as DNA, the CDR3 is TGTGCCATCAGCCTCCGGGACACCGGTCTGAACACTGAAGCTTTCTTT. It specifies CAISLRDTGLNTEAFF.

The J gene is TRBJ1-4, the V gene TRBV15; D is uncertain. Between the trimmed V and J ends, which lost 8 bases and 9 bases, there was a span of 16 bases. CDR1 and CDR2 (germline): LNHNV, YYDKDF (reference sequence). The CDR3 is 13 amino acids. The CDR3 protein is CATYPRLMQKLFF. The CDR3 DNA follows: TGTGCCACCTACCCTAGATTGATGCAAAAACTGTTTTTT.

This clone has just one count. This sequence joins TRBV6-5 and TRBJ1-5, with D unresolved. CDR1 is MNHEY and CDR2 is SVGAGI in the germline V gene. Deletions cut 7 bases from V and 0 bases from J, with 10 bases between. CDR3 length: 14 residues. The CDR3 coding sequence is TGTGCCAGCAATCTTCTGTTTAGCAATCAGCCCCAGCATTTT. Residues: CASNLLFSNQPQHF.

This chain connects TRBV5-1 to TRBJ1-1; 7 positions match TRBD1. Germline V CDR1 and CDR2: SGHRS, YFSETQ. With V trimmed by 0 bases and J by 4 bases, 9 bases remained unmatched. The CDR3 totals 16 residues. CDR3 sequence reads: CASSLELVRGVTEAFF. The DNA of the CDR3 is TGCGCCAGCAGCTTGGAGCTCGTCAGGGGGGTCACTGAAGCTTTCTTT.

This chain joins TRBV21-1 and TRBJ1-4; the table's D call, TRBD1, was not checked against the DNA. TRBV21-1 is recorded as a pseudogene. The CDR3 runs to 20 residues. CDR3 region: CASSKLGYGQTPTSNEKLFF. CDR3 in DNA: TGTGCCAGCAGCAAACTTGGGTATGGACAGACACCTACGTCTAATGAAAAACTGTTTTTT.

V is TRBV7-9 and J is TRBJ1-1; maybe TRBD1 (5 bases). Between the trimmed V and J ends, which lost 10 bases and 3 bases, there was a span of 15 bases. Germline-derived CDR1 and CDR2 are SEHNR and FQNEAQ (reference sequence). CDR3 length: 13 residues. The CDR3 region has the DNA TGTGCCACCAAGGACGGGGGGGACACTGAAGCTTTCTTT. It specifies CATKDGGDTEAFF.

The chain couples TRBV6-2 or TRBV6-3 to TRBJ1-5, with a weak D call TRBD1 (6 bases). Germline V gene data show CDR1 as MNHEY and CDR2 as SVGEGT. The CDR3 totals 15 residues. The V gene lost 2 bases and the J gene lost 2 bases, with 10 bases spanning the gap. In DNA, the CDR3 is TGTGCCAGCAGTTACGCCTCAGGGGGCAATCAGCCCCAGCATTTT. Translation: CASSYASGGNQPQHF.

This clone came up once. The CDR3 is CAPLGPARGSFSGANVLTF. In nucleotides, the CDR3 is TGTGCCCCCCTAGGCCCAGCGCGGGGATCTTTCTCTGGGGCCAACGTCCTGACTTTC. The V call is TRBV30, the J call TRBJ2-6, with a weak D call TRBD2 (6 bases). The CDR3 has 19 residues. Germline V gene lookup returns CDR1 GTSNPN and CDR2 SVGIG (reference sequence). V was clipped by 8 bases and J by 0 bases, with 26 bases between them.

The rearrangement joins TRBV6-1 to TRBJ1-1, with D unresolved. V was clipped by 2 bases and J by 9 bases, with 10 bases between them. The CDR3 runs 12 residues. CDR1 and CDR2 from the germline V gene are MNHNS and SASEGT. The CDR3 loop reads CASSEWATQAFF. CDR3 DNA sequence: TGTGCCAGCAGTGAATGGGCAACTCAAGCTTTCTTT.

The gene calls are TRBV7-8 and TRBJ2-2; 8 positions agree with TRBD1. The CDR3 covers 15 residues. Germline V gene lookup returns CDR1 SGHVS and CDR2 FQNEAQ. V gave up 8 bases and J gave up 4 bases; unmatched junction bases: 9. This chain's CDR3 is CASGRQGQGTGELFF. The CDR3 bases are TGTGCCAGCGGACGACAGGGGCAGGGCACCGGGGAGCTGTTTTTT.

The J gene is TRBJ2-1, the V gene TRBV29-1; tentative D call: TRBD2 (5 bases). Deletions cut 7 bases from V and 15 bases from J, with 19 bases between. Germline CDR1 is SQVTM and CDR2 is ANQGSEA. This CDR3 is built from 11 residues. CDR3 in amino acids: CSAEEVQVRFF. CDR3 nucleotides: TGCAGCGCTGAGGAGGTCCAGGTACGGTTCTTC.

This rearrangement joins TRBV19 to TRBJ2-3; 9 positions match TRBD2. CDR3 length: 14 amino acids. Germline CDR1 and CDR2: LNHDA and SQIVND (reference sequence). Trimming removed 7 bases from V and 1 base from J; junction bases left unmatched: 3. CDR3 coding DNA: TGTGCCAGTAAGTCTAGCGGGGGCACAGATACGCAGTATTTT. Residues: CASKSSGGTDTQYF.

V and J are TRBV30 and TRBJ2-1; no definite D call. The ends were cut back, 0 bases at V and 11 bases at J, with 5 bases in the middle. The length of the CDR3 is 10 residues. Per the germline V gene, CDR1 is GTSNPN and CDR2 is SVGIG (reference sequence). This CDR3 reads CAWSVQKQFF. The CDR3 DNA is TGTGCCTGGAGTGTACAGAAGCAGTTCTTC. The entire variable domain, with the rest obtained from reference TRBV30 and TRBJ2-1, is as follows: SQTIHQWPATLVQPVGSPLSLECTVEGTSNPNLYWYRQAAGRGLQLLFYSVGIGQISSEVPQNLSASRPQDRQFILSSKKLLLSDSGFYLCAWSVQKQFFGPGTRLTVL.

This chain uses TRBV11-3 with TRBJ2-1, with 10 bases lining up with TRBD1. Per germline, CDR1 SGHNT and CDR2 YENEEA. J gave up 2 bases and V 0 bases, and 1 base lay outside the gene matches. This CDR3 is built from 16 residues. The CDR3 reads CASSLDGTGAYNEQFF. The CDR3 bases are TGTGCCAGCAGCTTAGACGGGACAGGGGCCTACAATGAGCAGTTCTTC.

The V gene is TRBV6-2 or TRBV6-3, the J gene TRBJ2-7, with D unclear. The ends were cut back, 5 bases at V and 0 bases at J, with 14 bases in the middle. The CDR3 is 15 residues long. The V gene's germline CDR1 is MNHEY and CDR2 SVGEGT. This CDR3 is CASSPNFKYSYEQYF. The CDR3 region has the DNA TGTGCCAGCAGTCCAAACTTCAAATACTCCTACGAGCAGTACTTC.

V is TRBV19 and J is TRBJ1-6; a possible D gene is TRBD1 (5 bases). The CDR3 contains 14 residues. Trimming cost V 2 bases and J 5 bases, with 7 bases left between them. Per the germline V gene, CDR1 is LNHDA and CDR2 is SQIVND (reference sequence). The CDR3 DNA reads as TGTGCCAGTAGTATACGGGGGAATAATTCACCCCTCCACTTT. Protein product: CASSIRGNNSPLHF.

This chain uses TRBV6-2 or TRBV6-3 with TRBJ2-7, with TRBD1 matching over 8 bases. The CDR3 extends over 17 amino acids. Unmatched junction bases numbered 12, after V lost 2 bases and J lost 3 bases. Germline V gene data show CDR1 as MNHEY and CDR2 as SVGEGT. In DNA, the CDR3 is TGTGCCAGCAGTTACCCCATCACAGGGGGAGGTCACTACGAGCAGTACTTC. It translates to CASSYPITGGGHYEQYF.

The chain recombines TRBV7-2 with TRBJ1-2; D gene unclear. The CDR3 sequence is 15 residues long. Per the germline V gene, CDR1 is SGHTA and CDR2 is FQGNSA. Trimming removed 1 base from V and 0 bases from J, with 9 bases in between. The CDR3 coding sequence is TGTGCCAGCAGCTTAGGACACCAAGCTAACTATGGCTACACCTTC. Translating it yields CASSLGHQANYGYTF.

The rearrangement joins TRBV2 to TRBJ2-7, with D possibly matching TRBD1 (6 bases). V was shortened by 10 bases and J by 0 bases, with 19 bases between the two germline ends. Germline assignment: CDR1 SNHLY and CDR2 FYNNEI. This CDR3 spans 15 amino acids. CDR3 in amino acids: CATINDTGSSYEQYF. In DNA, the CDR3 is TGTGCCACCATAAACGATACAGGGAGCTCCTACGAGCAGTACTTC.

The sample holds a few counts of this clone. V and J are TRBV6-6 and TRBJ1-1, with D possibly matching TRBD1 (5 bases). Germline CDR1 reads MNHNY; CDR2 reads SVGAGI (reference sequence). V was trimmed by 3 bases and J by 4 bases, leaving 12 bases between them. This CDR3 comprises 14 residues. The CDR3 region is CASSYSRVSTEAFF. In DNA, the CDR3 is TGTGCCAGCAGTTATTCCAGGGTAAGCACTGAAGCTTTCTTT.

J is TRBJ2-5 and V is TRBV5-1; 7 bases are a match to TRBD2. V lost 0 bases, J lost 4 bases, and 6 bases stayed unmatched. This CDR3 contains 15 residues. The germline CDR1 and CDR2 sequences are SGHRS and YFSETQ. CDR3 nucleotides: TGCGCCAGCAGCTTGGATTCTCGCGGGGGAGAGACCCAGTACTTC. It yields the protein CASSLDSRGGETQYF.

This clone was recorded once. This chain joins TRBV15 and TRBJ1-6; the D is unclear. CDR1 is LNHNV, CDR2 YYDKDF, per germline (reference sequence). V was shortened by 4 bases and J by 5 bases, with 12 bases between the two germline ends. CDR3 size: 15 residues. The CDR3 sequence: CATSTKQWDNSPLHF. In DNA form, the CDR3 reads TGTGCCACCAGCACCAAACAGTGGGATAATTCACCCCTCCACTTT.

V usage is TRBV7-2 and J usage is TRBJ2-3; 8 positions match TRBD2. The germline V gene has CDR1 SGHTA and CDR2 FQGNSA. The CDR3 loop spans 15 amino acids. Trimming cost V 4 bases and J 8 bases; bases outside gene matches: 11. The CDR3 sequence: CASSSSRGGWGTQYF. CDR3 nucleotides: TGTGCCAGCAGCTCATCCCGGGGGGGTTGGGGTACGCAGTATTTT.